This T cell receptor beta chain was obtained from a study of cytomegalovirus exposure and HLA in healthy donors. This clone showed up just a few times. Germline assignment: CDR1 SGHVS and CDR2 FNYEAQ. The CDR3 covers 15 residues. PCR was performed using 60 Vbeta and 13 Jbeta primers. The data were produced by immunoSEQ multiplex PCR, yet TCRdb's version contains in-frame clones alone and is incomplete. The data contain about 99,000 clones, around 10% of them singletons. Sequenced sample: PBMCs. This rearrangement joins TRBV7-6 to TRBJ2-5; a weak D match, TRBD2 (6 bases). The J call is in doubt because the DNA end fits TRBJ2-7 better. The receptor was isolated from a middle-aged man in good health and CMV-seropositive. The CDR3: CASSLEVGLPYEQYF. CDR3 in DNA: TGTGCCAGCAGCTTAGAGGTCGGACTACCCTACGAGCAGTACTTC.